Presented here are 12 T cell receptor beta chains from one specimen sequenced in a study of blood T cell repertoires in COVID-19. Here immunoSEQ multiplex PCR was the method, and the copy in TCRdb shows in-frame clones only, minus some. This sample yields roughly 140,000 clones, of which 70% to 90% are seen a single time; 0.95% to 1.5% belongs to the top ten. The specimen sequenced was PBMCs or T cells enriched from blood (not recorded which). These receptors were collected from a woman aged 25 to 39 with acute COVID-19.

The genes are TRBV5-6 and TRBJ1-2; a weak D match, TRBD1 (5 bases). The CDR3 totals 16 residues. V lost 4 bases and J 5 bases, leaving 21 bases between the germline ends. The germline CDR1 and CDR2 sequences are SGHDT and YYEEEE. CDR3 coding DNA: TGTGCCAGCAGCCCGGGAGCGGCAGGGAAGAAATATGGCTACACCTTC. Amino acid sequence: CASSPGAAGKKYGYTF.

J is TRBJ2-7 and V is TRBV5-1; a weak D match, TRBD1 (5 bases). From germline, CDR1 is SGHRS and CDR2 YFSETQ. CDR3 length: 14 amino acids. Trimming shortened V by 1 base and J by 5 bases, and 13 bases separated the two germline ends. The CDR3 DNA sequence: TGCGCCAGCAGCTTGTCAGGGAAGATCGACGAGCAGTACTTC. Residues: CASSLSGKIDEQYF. Filled out from reference TRBV5-1 and TRBJ2-7, the complete variable domain reads KAGVTQTPRYLIKTRGQQVTLSCSPISGHRSVSWYQQTPGQGLQFLFEYFSETQRNKGNFPGRFSGRQFSNSRSEMNVSTLELGDSALYLCASSLSGKIDEQYFGPGTRLTVT.

The V call is TRBV27, the J call TRBJ1-6, with D unclear. The germline CDR1 and CDR2 sequences are MNHEY and SMNVEV (reference sequence). Deletions cut 2 bases from V and 13 bases from J, with 21 bases between. This CDR3 region has 16 residues. The CDR3: CASSLTPLEGIAPLHF. As DNA, the CDR3 is TGTGCCAGCAGTTTAACCCCTCTCGAGGGAATTGCGCCCCTCCACTTT.

This chain links TRBV4-2 with TRBJ1-2, with a tentative D call TRBD1 (5 bases). The length of the CDR3 is 15 residues. Germline CDR1 and CDR2: LGHNA and YNFKEQ. V was trimmed by 0 bases and J by 3 bases, leaving 11 bases between them. The CDR3 DNA reads as TGTGCCAGCAGCCAAGATGAACAGGATTACTATGGCTACACCTTC. Translating it yields CASSQDEQDYYGYTF.

This chain joins TRBV5-1 and TRBJ2-5; D may be TRBD2 (6 bases). V was trimmed by 0 bases and J by 4 bases, leaving 16 bases between them. CDR3 length: 16 residues. In germline, CDR1 is SGHRS, CDR2 YFSETQ. The CDR3 DNA is TGCGCCAGCAGCTTGGGGGTTGGCGGGACGGCAGAGACCCAGTACTTC. Protein: CASSLGVGGTAETQYF.

The chain is built from TRBV7-9 and TRBJ2-3, with 12 bases fitting TRBD1. From germline, CDR1 is SEHNR and CDR2 FQNEAQ (reference sequence). With 3 bases clipped from V and 7 bases from J, the junction kept 5 bases outside the gene matches. The CDR3 extends over 15 amino acids. The chain's CDR3 is CASSLGQGARNTQYF. The DNA of the CDR3 is TGTGCCAGCAGCTTGGGACAGGGGGCGCGGAATACGCAGTATTTT.

The chain links TRBV5-1 to TRBJ2-1, with 9 bases aligning to TRBD1. The V segment lost 3 bases and the J segment 7 bases; nucleotides outside the gene matches: 5. CDR3 length: 14 amino acids. Germline-derived CDR1 and CDR2 are SGHRS and YFSETQ. As DNA, the CDR3 is TGCGCCAGCAGCTGGGGGACAGGGTGGAATGAGCAGTTCTTC. The encoded protein is CASSWGTGWNEQFF.

J is TRBJ2-7 and V is TRBV7-2; maybe TRBD2 (6 bases). The CDR3 has 17 residues. V lost 3 bases and J lost 2, with 20 bases in between. From germline, CDR1 is SGHTA and CDR2 FQGNSA. The CDR3 spells CASSFPGNEGLTYEQYF. The CDR3 nucleotides are TGTGCCAGCAGCTTCCCCGGAAATGAGGGACTGACCTACGAGCAGTACTTC.

This sequence joins TRBV5-6 and TRBJ2-1; unclear D gene. This CDR3 has 12 amino acids. With 2 bases removed from V and 7 bases from J, the gap between germline ends came to 7 bases. From germline, CDR1 is SGHDT and CDR2 YYEEEE. The CDR3 bases are TGTGCCAGCAGCTTTTTGGAGAATGAGCAGTTCTTC. Its protein is CASSFLENEQFF.

V is TRBV6-2 or TRBV6-3 and J is TRBJ1-4, with D maybe TRBD1 (5 bases). This CDR3 region has 14 residues. V was shortened by 3 bases and J by 4 bases, with 9 bases between the two germline ends. From germline, CDR1 is MNHEY and CDR2 SVGEGT. The CDR3 sequence is CASSYQGYNEKLFF. The CDR3 DNA reads as TGTGCCAGCAGTTATCAGGGATATAATGAAAAACTGTTTTTT.

V usage is TRBV7-9 and J usage is TRBJ2-2, with D perhaps matching TRBD1 (6 bases). The CDR3 has 14 residues. V was clipped by 5 bases and J by 0 bases, with 7 bases between them. Germline V gene sequence: CDR1 SEHNR, CDR2 FQNEAQ (reference sequence). In DNA, the CDR3 is TGTGCCAGCAGCCGACAGGCGAACACCGGGGAGCTGTTTTTT. It translates to CASSRQANTGELFF.

J is TRBJ2-1 and V is TRBV30; tentatively, D is TRBD2 (5 bases). The germline V gene has CDR1 GTSNPN and CDR2 SVGIG (reference sequence). The V end lost 2 bases, the J end lost 2 bases, and 22 bases lay between the germline ends. The CDR3 is 18 residues long. As DNA, the CDR3 is TGTGCCTGGAGTCGAATGGGCGCGGGTTCCCCTCCCTACAATGAGCAGTTCTTC. It translates to CAWSRMGAGSPPYNEQFF.